This TCR beta chain is drawn from a study of CXCR3-negative and CXCR3-positive naive CD8 T cells. Study at large: The TRB read total, about 130 million, broke down to about 1.5 +/- 0.3 million reads per library.

CDR1 is MNHEY and CDR2 is SVGEGT in the germline V gene. The CDR3 spans 12 residues. Details on this clonotype: What it recognizes is unknown.

Study results and limitations: Most assays used freshly isolated PBMCs, as cryopreservation partially reduced CXCR3. The study found comparably high diversity in both naive subsets and much lower diversity in memory CD8+ cells. The authors found comparable surface CD5 between naive subsets and inferred TCR strength from TRB CDR3 properties.

All TRB cDNA libraries came from 5' RACE performed with UMI labels. After re-calling the 5' RACE reads, TCRdb lists one entry per CDR3 protein, DNA absent. This sample lists tens of thousands of distinct CDR3 sequences; its ten largest clones have 0.9% to 1.2%. The chain is built from TRBV6-2 or TRBV6-3 and TRBJ2-7; the TRBD1 assignment by TCRdb is unverifiable without DNA. The clonotype was recovered from a human donor in good health. Some clones in this sample may be carry-over from other donors' samples. Sample: naive CXCR3- CD8+ T cells from blood. Subset in this sample: CD45RO-CCR7+CD27+CD95- naive CD8+ T cells lacking CXCR3 (TNR3-). CDR3 amino acids: CASSNGAVEQYF.